The rows below give T cell receptor beta chains drawn from one sample of a study of blood T cell repertoires in COVID-19. Clones were sequenced by immunoSEQ multiplex PCR, and TCRdb holds only the in-frame ones, with some missing. The table records 300,000 or so clones, around 88% of them present only once. Sequenced material: peripheral blood. These receptors came from a woman in her 30s who had recovered from COVID-19. Both conserved end residues are trimmed from each CDR3.

TRBV18 | ASSAGAEQF
TRBV7-9 | ASSPPTVILYEQY
TRBV9 | ASSLRGDRGTGELF
TRBV19 | ASSWTSGENTDTQY
TRBV9 | ASSVLGGLSGNTIY
TRBV4-3 | ASSQDMAGGYQETQY
TRBV5-1 | ASSPTSGGSYEQY
TRBV10-3 | AIIQGSKPEQY
TRBV6-1 | ASSEPSTDTQY
TRBV5-1 | ASSQGYTGELF
TRBV28 | ASSYDRGMNTEAF
TRBV24-1 | ATSDRGGRTDTQY
TRBV16 | ASSPWTGYEQY
TRBV7-9 | ASSFDSSNQPQH
TRBV15 | ATSSRGADHNEQF
TRBV5-1 | ASSPQGRRTEAF
TRBV19 | ASSMQGRSTEAF
TRBV2 | ASSEQGESYGYT
TRBV7-9 | ASSLSEIYEQY
TRBV6-4 | ASSETGGSYGYT
TRBV7-2 | ASSWRTSALPDTQY
TRBV25-1 | ASSIILGDTQY
TRBV6-1 | ASSEHQGATNEKLF
TRBV28 | ASSLDRGITATNEKLF
TRBV29-1 | SVEYNGRQETQY
TRBV5-1 | ASSLFGGGAITDTQY
TRBV24-1 | ATSDGDRGDEKLF
TRBV5-1 | ASSFGTPGEETQY
TRBV27 | ASRTGTDTQY
TRBV4-1 | ASSQDMVAGNTGELF
TRBV15 | ATSSSQLIEAF
TRBV25-1 | ASSGVTSGGPGETQY
TRBV30 | AWSVAGGGGYT
TRBV30 | AWSMRANGYT
TRBV7-3 | ASRGETSRTGELF
TRBV28 | ASSPAGGYT
TRBV29-1 | SVESSGVNTEAF
TRBV6-1 | ASSGPLRGIGDTQY
TRBV6-6 | ASSYAGGFYGYT
TRBV20-1 | SASTGRTEAF
TRBV5-1 | ASSADSVATNEKLF
TRBV2 | ASSESQYQETQY
TRBV27 | ASSLSYRDDNQPQH
TRBV24-1 | ATSEGQVNEKLF
TRBV19 | ASSTEASRTGIGETNEKLF
TRBV7-3 | ASSLTHPAGGRETQY
TRBV18 | ASSAGQIETQY
TRBV7-2 | ASSLGLDSPLH
TRBV27 | ASSLRTGVSDTQY
TRBV7-9 | ASSLDPGQGTYEQY
TRBV3-1/TRBV3-2 | ASSQAGLAVAEQF
TRBV21-1 | ASSIKGTENTEAF
TRBV7-2 | ASSLAPSGGTQY
TRBV3-1/TRBV3-2 | ASSRSPGTGTEAF